These T cell receptor beta chains were read from a single sample in a study of glioma-infiltrating T cells after dendritic cell vaccination. Clones were sequenced by immunoSEQ multiplex PCR, and TCRdb holds only the in-frame ones, with some missing. The sample has around 97,000 clones; roughly four fifths are singletons. Material: blood, obtained before dendritic cell vaccination. These receptors were taken from a human donor with glioblastoma. The CDR3 runs from the conserved cysteine through the conserved F or W. The order of the fields is J gene, V gene, clone size, D gene, CDR3 protein, CDR3 DNA. The D gene is left open where the match is weak. For some rows the clone size is stated as once, few or many, or as a class when expanded; others skip it.

TRBJ2-7,TRBV6-5,once,-,CASSQRLTGNYEQYF,TGTGCCAGCAGTCAACGATTAACAGGGAACTACGAGCAGTACTTC
TRBJ2-5,TRBV27,few,TRBD2,CASSSVSGGGPQETQYF,TGTGCCAGCAGTTCGGTTAGCGGGGGTGGTCCCCAAGAGACCCAGTACTTC
TRBJ2-3,TRBV6-5,-,-,CASRDQGFTDTQYF,TGTGCCAGCCGGGACCAGGGGTTCACAGATACGCAGTATTTT
TRBJ1-4,TRBV5-4,-,TRBD1,CASSRDRAREKLFF,TGTGCCAGCAGCCGGGACAGGGCCCGGGAAAAACTGTTTTTT
TRBJ2-7,TRBV30,-,TRBD1,CAWSDRGSALYYEQYF,TGTGCCTGGAGTGACAGGGGCTCTGCCCTATATTACGAGCAGTACTTC
TRBJ2-7,TRBV11-3,-,-,CASSPPGHGNSYEQYF,TGTGCCAGCAGCCCACCCGGGCACGGGAACTCCTACGAGCAGTACTTC
TRBJ2-7,TRBV10-2,-,TRBD2,CASSSGLALSSGEQYF,TGCGCCAGCAGCTCGGGACTAGCCCTCAGTTCGGGCGAGCAGTACTTC
TRBJ2-1,TRBV30,once,TRBD2,CAWTVTSGYNEQFF,TGTGCCTGGACCGTGACTAGCGGATACAATGAGCAGTTCTTC
TRBJ1-2,TRBV6-5,once,-,CASRPSLNYGHTF,TGTGCCAGCAGACCGAGTCTTAACTATGGCCACACCTTC
TRBJ1-3,TRBV7-2,-,TRBD1,CASSLQGAGNTIYF,TGTGCCAGCAGCTTACAGGGGGCTGGAAACACCATATATTTT
TRBJ1-1,TRBV6-6,once,TRBD1,CASTGTGRTEAFF,TGTGCCAGCACCGGGACAGGAAGGACTGAAGCTTTCTTT
TRBJ2-2,TRBV10-1,few,-,CASSESLRGTGELFF,TGCGCCAGCAGTGAGTCCCTCCGGGGGACCGGGGAGCTGTTTTTT
TRBJ2-5,TRBV6-5,-,-,CASSYSGGPETQYF,TGTGCCAGCAGTTACTCGGGGGGGCCGGAGACCCAGTACTTC
TRBJ2-7,TRBV30,-,-,CAWTRSYEQYF,TGTGCCTGGACCAGAAGCTACGAGCAGTACTTC
TRBJ1-1,TRBV9,-,-,CASSVVRSTEAFF,TGTGCCAGCAGCGTAGTACGGAGCACTGAAGCTTTCTTT
TRBJ1-4,TRBV11-2,-,-,CASSGLQGDDEKLFF,TGTGCCAGCAGCGGATTACAGGGAGACGATGAAAAACTGTTTTTT
TRBJ1-2,TRBV2,-,TRBD1,CASRAGTAIYGYTF,TGTGCCAGCAGAGCCGGGACAGCGATCTATGGCTACACCTTC
TRBJ2-5,TRBV19,-,TRBD1,CASTSGQGAGETQYF,TGTGCCAGTACCTCTGGACAGGGGGCGGGAGAGACCCAGTACTTC
TRBJ1-2,TRBV2,-,TRBD1,CASSAGQGAYGYTF,TGTGCCAGCAGTGCGGGACAGGGGGCCTATGGCTACACCTTC
TRBJ1-2,TRBV7-9,-,TRBD1,CASSWTGGNIGGYTF,TGTGCCAGCAGTTGGACAGGAGGAAATATAGGGGGCTACACCTTC
TRBJ2-1,TRBV4-3,-,TRBD2,CASSQAGLAGSLNEQFF,TGCGCCAGCAGCCAAGCTGGACTAGCGGGGAGTCTCAATGAGCAGTTCTTC
TRBJ2-5,TRBV19,once,TRBD1,CASRDRDRQETQYF,TGTGCCAGTAGGGACCGGGACAGGCAAGAGACCCAGTACTTC
TRBJ1-2,TRBV4-3,-,-,CASSQGTGHYGYTF,TGCGCCAGCAGCCAAGGAACAGGACACTATGGCTACACCTTC
TRBJ2-5,TRBV5-1,once,-,CASSLEPGDGETQYF,TGCGCCAGCAGCTTAGAACCGGGAGATGGGGAGACCCAGTACTTC
TRBJ1-5,TRBV6-1,-,TRBD1,CASSRQGGQPQHF,TGTGCCAGCAGCCGACAGGGGGGTCAGCCCCAGCATTTT
TRBJ1-1,TRBV6-5,-,TRBD1,CASSSDRGVAEAFF,TGTGCCAGCAGTTCGGACAGGGGGGTGGCTGAAGCTTTCTTT
TRBJ2-7,TRBV30,-,-,CAWRDSSYEQYF,TGTGCCTGGAGGGACAGCTCCTACGAGCAGTACTTC
TRBJ1-1,TRBV6-6,once,TRBD1,CASSYAYRGSEAFF,TGTGCCAGCAGTTACGCCTACAGGGGCTCCGAAGCTTTCTTT
TRBJ2-1,TRBV5-4,-,-,CASSLTDNEQFF,TGTGCCAGCAGCTTAACGGACAATGAGCAGTTCTTC
TRBJ2-1,TRBV29-1,-,-,CSVLWMQGYNEQFF,TGCAGCGTCCTCTGGATGCAGGGTTACAATGAGCAGTTCTTC
TRBJ1-6,TRBV28,-,-,CASDWGQGGSPLHF,TGTGCCAGCGACTGGGGGCAGGGTGGTTCACCCCTCCACTTT
TRBJ2-5,TRBV7-7,-,-,CASSYRDQETQYF,TGTGCTAGCAGCTACAGAGACCAAGAGACCCAGTACTTC
TRBJ2-5,TRBV2,once,TRBD1,CASIGTGWETQYF,TGTGCCAGCATTGGGACAGGTTGGGAGACCCAGTACTTC
TRBJ1-2,TRBV5-6,-,-,CASHSAGNYGYTF,TGTGCCAGCCATTCGGCAGGGAACTATGGCTACACCTTC
TRBJ1-2,TRBV11-3,-,TRBD1,CASSSNRGGGYTF,TGTGCCAGCAGTTCTAACAGGGGAGGTGGCTACACCTTC
TRBJ1-4,TRBV6-5,-,TRBD1,CASSNWTGRGEKLFF,TGTGCCAGCAGTAACTGGACAGGGCGGGGAGAAAAACTGTTTTTT
TRBJ2-7,TRBV11-2,-,TRBD1,CASSLGQGADEQYF,TGTGCCAGCAGCCTCGGACAGGGGGCGGACGAGCAGTACTTC
TRBJ1-2,TRBV29-1,-,-,CSVEGSVSYGYTF,TGCAGCGTGGAAGGGAGTGTGAGCTATGGCTACACCTTC
TRBJ1-6,TRBV7-9,-,TRBD1,CASSAGGQGDSPLHF,TGTGCCAGCAGCGCAGGTGGACAGGGCGATTCACCCCTCCACTTT
TRBJ2-1,TRBV27,-,TRBD2,CASSSTAGGLNNEQFF,TGTGCCAGCAGTTCGACGGCGGGGGGGTTGAACAATGAGCAGTTCTTC
TRBJ2-2,TRBV27,-,-,CASSSQGYTGELFF,TGTGCCAGCAGTTCTCAGGGTTACACCGGGGAGCTGTTTTTT
TRBJ2-3,TRBV4-1,-,TRBD2,CASSRASGGPTDTQYF,TGCGCCAGCAGCCGAGCTAGCGGGGGGCCCACAGATACGCAGTATTTT
TRBJ1-5,TRBV2,-,-,CASSEGLGFQPQHF,TGTGCCAGCAGTGAGGGTCTGGGCTTTCAGCCCCAGCATTTT
TRBJ1-1,TRBV11-3,-,-,CASSPQDTEAFF,TGTGCCAGCAGCCCCCAGGACACTGAAGCTTTCTTT
TRBJ1-5,TRBV10-2,-,-,CASSGRTTNQPQHF,TGCGCCAGCAGTGGAAGGACAACCAATCAGCCCCAGCATTTT
TRBJ1-2,TRBV7-8,-,-,CASSPEWRGGGYTF,TGTGCCAGCAGCCCCGAATGGAGGGGGGGTGGCTACACCTTC
TRBJ1-6,TRBV27,-,TRBD1,CASSGTGGSSYNSPLHF,TGTGCCAGCAGTGGGACAGGGGGGAGCTCCTATAATTCACCCCTCCACTTT
TRBJ2-3,TRBV27,-,TRBD2,CASRLAGGWDTQYF,TGTGCCAGCAGGCTAGCGGGGGGATGGGATACGCAGTATTTT
TRBJ2-3,TRBV4-1,-,TRBD1,CASSQSRGQGIGDTQYF,TGCGCCAGCAGCCAAAGCCGGGGACAGGGGATTGGAGATACGCAGTATTTT
TRBJ2-7,TRBV5-1,-,TRBD1,CASSWGTGTSYEQYF,TGCGCCAGCAGCTGGGGGACAGGTACCTCCTACGAGCAGTACTTC